Below are 15 T cell receptor beta chains sequenced from a single sample in a study of identical twins. A single record per CDR3 protein comes from TCRdb applying MiXCR to the 5' RACE reads. Of fewer than 550,000 distinct CDR3 sequences detected, approximately 15% appear once; the ten largest clones hold approximately 0.9%. These data also formed part of another study, on yellow fever vaccine responses in identical twins.

Sequencing was performed on CD4+ T cells sorted from blood. These receptors came from a woman aged 18-30 years in good health.

The chain joins TRBV5-1 to TRBJ2-7, with TRBD1 matching over 8 bases. CDR1 is SGHRS, CDR2 YFSETQ, per germline. The V and J ends lost 2 bases and 4 bases, in that order; junction bases with no gene match: 14. This CDR3 spans 17 amino acids. This CDR3 is CASSFTFDRGPPYEQYF. As DNA, the CDR3 is TGCGCCAGCAGCTTCACCTTTGACAGGGGCCCTCCGTACGAGCAGTACTTC.

A few counts support this clonotype. The chain is built from TRBV20-1 and TRBJ2-3, with D possibly matching TRBD1 (6 bases). The CDR3 loop spans 13 amino acids. The ends were cut back, 3 bases at V and 11 bases at J, with 18 bases in the middle. The germline V gene has CDR1 DFQATT and CDR2 SNEGSKA (reference sequence). CDR3 bases: TGCAGTGCTAGTTTCGGGACACTTGGGGGGCAGTATTTT. Protein sequence: CSASFGTLGGQYF.

This clonotype has a handful of counts. The V call is TRBV5-6, the J call TRBJ2-2; D is ambiguous. Trimming pared 2 bases from V and 0 bases from J, leaving 11 bases between. Germline CDR1 and CDR2: SGHDT and YYEEEE. This CDR3 has 16 residues. In DNA, the CDR3 is TGTGCCAGCAGCTTTAAAAGGAATACGAACACCGGGGAGCTGTTTTTT. This gives the protein CASSFKRNTNTGELFF.

This clonotype was observed a handful of times. The chain employs TRBV10-3 and TRBJ1-5; D may be TRBD1 (5 bases). CDR3 length equals 14 residues. V was cut by 8 bases and J by 3 bases, with 14 bases left in between. The germline V gene encodes CDR1 ENHRY and CDR2 SYGVKD. DNA for the CDR3: TGTGCCATCGGAGCGGGGGATACCAATCAGCCCCAGCATTTT. Translating it yields CAIGAGDTNQPQHF.

This clonotype was seen a few times. The chain couples TRBV6-1 to TRBJ2-1; 11 bases agree with TRBD1. V lost 6 bases, J lost 7 bases, and 11 bases stayed unmatched. CDR3 length: 16 amino acids. CDR1 and CDR2 from the germline V gene are MNHNS and SASEGT. CDR3 protein: CASSSTGTGGRNEQFF. In DNA, the CDR3 is TGTGCCAGCAGCTCCACCGGGACAGGGGGGAGGAATGAGCAGTTCTTC.

The chain uses TRBV28 and TRBJ2-3, with 10 bases lining up with TRBD2. Trimming at V came to 1 base and at J to 2 bases, leaving 3 bases not matched to a gene. Germline lookup yields CDR1 MDHEN and CDR2 SYDVKM. The CDR3 totals 16 residues. The DNA for the CDR3 is TGTGCCAGCAGTTTATCGACTAGCGGGTACACAGATACGCAGTATTTT. Its translation: CASSLSTSGYTDTQYF.

This sequence joins TRBV19 and TRBJ2-2, with D maybe TRBD2 (5 bases). Germline V gene lookup returns CDR1 LNHDA and CDR2 SQIVND (reference sequence). Trimming cost V 4 bases and J 0 bases, with 9 bases left between them. This CDR3 spans 15 amino acids. CDR3 in DNA: TGTGCCAGTAGTACACTAGGCCCGAACACCGGGGAGCTGTTTTTT. Amino acids: CASSTLGPNTGELFF.

This clonotype has a handful of counts. The gene calls are TRBV24-1 and TRBJ2-1; unclear D gene. V was clipped by 3 bases and J by 4 bases, with 6 bases between them. CDR1 is KGHDR and CDR2 is SFDVKD in the germline V gene. The CDR3 sequence is 13 residues long. The CDR3 spells CATSDAFYNEQFF. Written as DNA, the CDR3 is TGTGCCACCAGTGATGCCTTTTACAATGAGCAGTTCTTC.

This chain joins TRBV12-3 or TRBV12-4 and TRBJ2-7; TRBD2 aligns across 8 bases. The CDR3 runs 16 residues. Trimming cost V 6 bases and J 3 bases; bases outside gene matches: 13. Written as DNA, the CDR3 is TGTGCCAGCAGCCGCGGGGGTAGCGGGGCCCACTACGAGCAGTACTTC. Residues: CASSRGGSGAHYEQYF.

This clonotype was seen a few times. This chain links TRBV20-1 with TRBJ2-3; D gene ambiguous. The CDR3 has 12 residues. V was shortened by 0 bases and J by 4 bases, with 5 bases between the two germline ends. Germline V gene data show CDR1 as DFQATT and CDR2 as SNEGSKA (reference sequence). The CDR3 DNA sequence: TGCAGTGCTAGAGATGTCGCAGATACGCAGTATTTT. This gives the protein CSARDVADTQYF.

The chain recombines TRBV5-1 with TRBJ2-7; D not certain. V was shortened by 3 bases and J by 6 bases, with 19 bases between the two germline ends. This CDR3 region has 15 residues. Germline V gene data show CDR1 as SGHRS and CDR2 as YFSETQ. The CDR3 DNA reads TGCGCCAGCAGCTCCGAACCCAAAACCACTACCGAGCAGTACTTC. Protein product: CASSSEPKTTTEQYF. Full variable domain (rest looked up from reference TRBV5-1 and TRBJ2-7): KAGVTQTPRYLIKTRGQQVTLSCSPISGHRSVSWYQQTPGQGLQFLFEYFSETQRNKGNFPGRFSGRQFSNSRSEMNVSTLELGDSALYLCASSSEPKTTTEQYFGPGTRLTVT.

J is TRBJ2-2 and V is TRBV6-6; D is possibly TRBD2 (5 bases). Per the germline V gene, CDR1 is MNHNY and CDR2 is SVGAGI (reference sequence). The V end was cut by 11 bases, the J end by 1 base, with 8 bases between. The CDR3 sequence is 12 residues long. Here the CDR3 reads CAAAGNTGELFF. The CDR3 nucleotides read TGTGCCGCCGCGGGGAACACCGGGGAGCTGTTTTTT.

Many counts were recorded for this clonotype. This rearrangement joins TRBV11-2 to TRBJ2-7; D ambiguous. Germline loops: CDR1 SGHAT, CDR2 FQNNGV. The CDR3 spans 14 residues. The V and J ends lost 1 base and 3 bases respectively, with 10 bases between them. The CDR3 reads CASSLVNSFYEQYF. DNA of the CDR3: TGTGCCAGCAGCTTAGTAAACAGCTTCTACGAGCAGTACTTC.

The chain has TRBV7-2 and TRBJ1-5, with TRBD1 matching over 7 bases. This CDR3 is 14 amino acids long. Per germline, CDR1 SGHTA and CDR2 FQGNSA. Trimming cost V 5 bases and J 5 bases; bases outside gene matches: 6. The CDR3 nucleotides read TGTGCCAGCAGCACCCGACAGGGCTATCAGCCCCAGCATTTT. It codes for CASSTRQGYQPQHF.

This clonotype was observed a handful of times. The chain links TRBV20-1 to TRBJ2-1; 9 bases agree with TRBD1. The CDR3 runs to 13 residues. CDR1 DFQATT and CDR2 SNEGSKA come from the germline V gene (reference sequence). The J segment lost 7 bases and the V segment lost 6 bases, leaving 7 bases of the junction unmatched. CDR3 protein: CSAPGQGANEQFF. The CDR3 bases are TGCAGTGCCCCGGGACAGGGAGCAAATGAGCAGTTCTTC.